In this sample, the clone carrying this T cell receptor beta chain is medium-sized. Its antigen is undetermined. TCR beta libraries were built from RNA through three nested multiplex PCR rounds using modified ARM-PCR. No unique molecular identifiers were described for these TCRB libraries. TCRdb itself ran the multiplex PCR reads through MiXCR, one entry per CDR3 protein. The profile shows about 32,000 distinct CDR3 sequences, roughly three fifths of them singletons. This entry comes from a study of tumor-infiltrating lymphocytes in glioblastoma multiforme. Study-level points and caveats: Just one glioblastoma patient contributed to the TCR-mutation comparison.

The CDR3 length is 14 residues. Germline V gene sequence: CDR1 DFQATT, CDR2 SNEGSKA (reference sequence). V lost 5 bases and J 2 bases, leaving 16 bases between the germline ends. The clonotype originates from a male donor with glioblastoma. Material for sequencing was brain tumor tissue. V and J are TRBV20-1 and TRBJ2-7, with D perhaps TRBD2 (6 bases). CDR3 sequence (DNA): TGCAGTGCTCCGCCGGCGGGGAAACCCTACGAGCAGTACTTC. This gives the protein CSAPPAGKPYEQYF.